These 9 T cell receptor beta chains were sequenced from one sample in a study of beta chain features in type 1 diabetes (dated by TCRdb to the late 2010s). Overall results and qualifications from the work: Type 1 diabetes patients showed a moderate but significant shortening of TCRB CDR3 length in all four CD4+ subsets.

Their antigens are not known. Libraries were built with the immunoSEQ multiplex PCR assay. The High Capacity cDNA Reverse Transcription Kit was used to reverse transcribe all of the isolated RNA, meaning that expressed TCRB transcripts were what got sequenced. In its TCRdb copy, this immuneACCESS table keeps in-frame sequences only and misses some clones. Where compared with another copy, unresolved V genes explain less than half of these, and the others have no known cause. The sample profile shows 600,000 to 700,000 clones; approximately 13% of them were found once. Around 0.12% of the sample goes to the ten largest clones. Material for sequencing was naive CD4+ T cells from blood. The cell subset or site label, read with the paper, signifies: true naive CD4+ T cells. The receptors come from a man aged 25-45 years with type 1 diabetes.

This clone showed up just a few times. Distinct nucleotide sequences in the sample also encode this CDR3. The chain is built from TRBV19 and TRBJ1-5; no reliable D call. V was pared by 2 bases and J by 6 bases, with 5 bases between. Germline CDR1 and CDR2: LNHDA and SQIVND (reference sequence). The CDR3 consists of 12 residues. Here the CDR3 reads CASSIRGQPQHF. The CDR3 nucleotides are TGTGCCAGTAGTATACGTGGTCAGCCCCAGCATTTT. Supplemented by reference TRBV19 and TRBJ1-5, the full variable domain reads DGGITQSPKYLFRKEGQNVTLSCEQNLNHDAMYWYRQDPGQGLRLIYYSQIVNDFQKGDIAEGYSVSREKKESFPLTVTSAQKNPTAFYLCASSIRGQPQHFGDGTRLSIL.

In its sample, this clone was seen a few times. Other DNA sequences of this sample code for an identical CDR3. J is TRBJ2-3 and V is TRBV7-3, with TRBD1 identical over 7 bases. Per the germline V gene, CDR1 is SGHTA and CDR2 is FQGTGA. The length of the CDR3 is 15 residues. The ends lost 2 bases at V and 1 base at J; junction bases unmatched: 3. DNA for the CDR3: TGTGCCAGCAGCTTACGAGGGGGCGGCACAGATACGCAGTATTTT. This translates into CASSLRGGGTDTQYF.

The V call is TRBV2, the J call TRBJ2-6; tentatively, D is TRBD1 (6 bases). V dropped 9 bases and J dropped 1 base, with 7 bases sitting between them. The CDR3 spans 13 residues. Germline V gene lookup returns CDR1 SNHLY and CDR2 FYNNEI. In nucleotides, the CDR3 is TGTGCCAGAGGGGGTTCTGGGGCCAACGTCCTGACTTTC. It is translated as CARGGSGANVLTF.

In this sample, this clone turned up a few times. The chain links TRBV7-2 to TRBJ2-1; 7 nucleotides line up with TRBD2. Looked up from germline, CDR1 is SGHTA and CDR2 is FQGNSA. This CDR3 has 16 amino acids. The junction had 9 bases not matched to a gene; V was cut back by 7 bases and J by 0 bases. CDR3 sequence (DNA): TGTGCCAGCACCCCCTCTGGCGGGGGCTCCTACAATGAGCAGTTCTTC. Translated, it gives CASTPSGGGSYNEQFF.

This chain connects TRBV7-8 to TRBJ2-3; D unresolved. The CDR3 is 13 residues long. Germline V lookup: CDR1 SGHVS, CDR2 FQNEAQ. Trimming took off 5 bases at V and 3 bases at J, with 9 bases between the two ends. The CDR3 DNA sequence: TGTGCCAGCAGCCAGAGCGAAACAGATACGCAGTATTTT. This gives the protein CASSQSETDTQYF.

The J gene is TRBJ2-7, the V gene TRBV10-2, with TRBD1 matching over 8 bases. Trimming removed 6 bases from V and 9 bases from J; junction bases left unmatched: 10. From germline, CDR1 is WSHSY and CDR2 SAAADI. This CDR3 spans 13 amino acids. The chain's CDR3 is CASSLDRATGQYF. CDR3 in DNA: TGCGCCAGCAGCTTGGACAGGGCCACAGGGCAGTACTTC.

This clone was observed a few times. This sequence joins TRBV11-2 and TRBJ2-5; 10 nucleotides align to TRBD2. The CDR3 extends over 16 amino acids. Germline V CDR1 and CDR2: SGHAT, FQNNGV. Trimming removed 3 bases from V and 2 bases from J; junction bases left unmatched: 6. CDR3 amino acids: CASSFVSSGGQETQYF. DNA for the CDR3: TGTGCCAGCAGCTTTGTATCTAGCGGGGGACAAGAGACCCAGTACTTC. Variable domain in full (rest from reference TRBV11-2 and TRBJ2-5): EAGVAQSPRYKIIEKRQSVAFWCNPISGHATLYWYQQILGQGPKLLIQFQNNGVVDDSQLPKDRFSAERLKGVDSTLKIQPAKLEDSAVYLCASSFVSSGGQETQYFGPGTRLLVL.

This clone turned up a few times. This chain uses TRBV7-2 with TRBJ2-7; 7 bases are a match to TRBD2. J gave up 3 bases and V 11 bases, and 16 bases lay outside the gene matches. The CDR3 totals 15 residues. Germline assignment: CDR1 SGHTA and CDR2 FQGNSA. The CDR3 sequence is CASRSGLADFYEQYF. CDR3 in DNA: TGTGCCTCTAGGTCGGGGCTAGCGGACTTCTACGAGCAGTACTTC.

The rearrangement links TRBV7-8 to TRBJ2-3; 8 bases line up with TRBD1. Trimming took 2 bases from V and 5 from J; bases not matched to a gene: 9. The CDR3 loop spans 16 amino acids. The germline V gene has CDR1 SGHVS and CDR2 FQNEAQ. CDR3 nucleotides: TGTGCCAGCAGCTTATCGGCGGCAGGGGGCGTAGATACGCAGTATTTT. This codes for CASSLSAAGGVDTQYF.